The 25 T cell receptor beta chains below were found in one sample sequenced in a study of T cells after yellow fever vaccination. TCRdb re-derived calls from the 5' RACE reads in MiXCR, one entry per CDR3 protein. The sample holds 250,000 to 400,000 distinct CDR3 sequences, roughly 4% seen once. The specimen was PBMCs, collected 5 days after the yellow fever booster vaccination. The receptors stem from a man between 18 and 35 years old who received the YFV17D yellow fever vaccine.

Many counts were recorded for this clonotype. This chain joins TRBV7-3 and TRBJ2-2; D unresolved. CDR1 is SGHTA, CDR2 FQGTGA, per germline. Trimming cost V 6 bases and J 1 base, with 9 bases left between them. This CDR3 is built from 14 residues. The CDR3 DNA is TGTGCCAGCAGGCTACGGCAGAACACCGGGGAGCTGTTTTTT. Translated, it gives CASRLRQNTGELFF.

This clonotype was seen a few times. The J gene is TRBJ1-2, the V gene TRBV12-3 or TRBV12-4; no clear D. V was trimmed by 4 bases and J by 4 bases, leaving 7 bases between them. The CDR3 length is 12 residues. The CDR3 DNA sequence: TGTGCCAGCAGTTCCCCCGCCTATGGCTACACCTTC. Translating gives CASSSPAYGYTF.

The V and J genes are TRBV6-7 and TRBJ1-1, with D tentatively TRBD1 (5 bases). TRBV6-7 is placed among ORFs of uncertain function. CDR3 length equals 12 residues. V shed 9 bases and J shed 5 bases, with 13 bases lying between them. CDR3 nucleotides: TGTGCCAGGGGTCCAGGGATGACTGAAGCTTTCTTT. It yields the protein CARGPGMTEAFF.

A few counts support this clonotype. The junction departs from the called germline gene at one end, perhaps through a read error. The chain uses TRBV24-1 and TRBJ2-2; D is possibly TRBD2 (6 bases). The germline CDR1 and CDR2 sequences are KGHDR and SFDVKD. CDR3 length: 11 amino acids. CDR3 sequence: CATPWGGELLF. The CDR3 DNA follows: TGTGCCACCCCCTGGGGCGGGGAGCTGCTTTTT.

This clonotype was observed many times. The rearrangement uses TRBV29-1 and TRBJ2-7; D might be TRBD1 (6 bases). V gave up 2 bases and J gave up 1 base, with 9 bases separating them. This CDR3 comprises 13 residues. The germline gives CDR1 SQVTM, CDR2 ANQGSEA. CDR3 sequence reads: CSVESTGSYEQYF. CDR3 in DNA: TGCAGCGTTGAATCAACAGGGTCCTACGAGCAGTACTTC.

This clonotype was found many times. The chain joins TRBV5-1 to TRBJ2-5; 8 bases fit TRBD2. Germline values: CDR1 SGHRS, CDR2 YFSETQ. CDR3 size: 15 residues. V was clipped by 3 bases and J by 2 bases; unmatched bases: 6. Here the CDR3 DNA reads TGCGCCAGCAGCTACCTGACTAGCGATCAAGAGACCCAGTACTTC. Its protein product is CASSYLTSDQETQYF.

This clonotype was observed many times. The chain combines TRBV20-1 with TRBJ2-7; TRBD2 matches 8 bases. CDR3 length: 15 residues. J gave up 6 bases and V 0 bases, and 10 bases lay outside the gene matches. The V gene's germline CDR1 is DFQATT and CDR2 SNEGSKA (reference sequence). This CDR3 is CSARDTRGGPGEQYV. The CDR3, as DNA: TGCAGTGCTAGAGATACACGGGGGGGCCCGGGCGAGCAGTACGTC.

This clonotype was seen more than once but under ten times. At one end, the junction sequence differs from germline, possibly due to a read error. The chain is built from TRBV7-9 and TRBJ2-5; the D is unclear. The CDR3 spans 10 residues. CDR1 SEHNR and CDR2 FQNEAQ come from the germline V gene (reference sequence). CDR3 loop: CASSLGPVHF. DNA of the CDR3: TGTGCCAGCAGCTTAGGCCCCGTACACTTC.

The chain uses TRBV4-2 and TRBJ2-5; D gene ambiguous. V lost 0 bases to trimming and J lost 5 bases, with 13 bases between them. Germline loops: CDR1 LGHNA, CDR2 YNFKEQ. CDR3 size: 15 residues. This CDR3 is CASSQDAVAWETQYF. For the CDR3, the DNA is TGTGCCAGCAGCCAAGATGCGGTAGCCTGGGAGACCCAGTACTTC.

This clonotype has a handful of counts. V and J are TRBV20-1 and TRBJ1-4; 7 positions agree with TRBD1. The length of the CDR3 is 13 residues. The V gene end was trimmed by 7 bases and the J gene end by 10 bases; junction bases not matched to a gene: 12. Germline CDR1 is DFQATT and CDR2 is SNEGSKA (reference sequence). CDR3 loop: CSGRESRGGKLFF. Here the CDR3 DNA reads TGCAGTGGTCGGGAGTCCAGGGGGGGAAAACTGTTTTTT.

The chain uses TRBV7-9 and TRBJ1-4; TRBD1 agrees at 9 bases. Germline CDR1 and CDR2: SEHNR and FQNEAQ (reference sequence). Losses at the gene ends were 8 bases for V and 2 bases for J; bases not matched to a gene: 3. This CDR3 region has 14 residues. DNA of the CDR3: TGTGCCAGCGTCGGACAGGGGACTAATGAAAAACTGTTTTTT. Amino acid sequence: CASVGQGTNEKLFF.

This clonotype was observed many times. The chain employs TRBV5-1 and TRBJ1-1; a weak D match, TRBD1 (6 bases). This CDR3 has 13 amino acids. Trimming took 2 bases from V and 4 from J, leaving 9 bases between them. Germline lookup yields CDR1 SGHRS and CDR2 YFSETQ. CDR3 nucleotides: TGCGCCAGCAGCTTCACAGGGAGCACTGAAGCTTTCTTT. Its protein product is CASSFTGSTEAFF.

Notes on this clonotype: Given the absence of the conserved phenylalanine or tryptophan at the CDR3 end, a read error is likely. The V and J genes are TRBV18 and TRBJ1-3; D gene uncertain. V lost 3 bases, J lost 6 bases, and 12 bases lay in between. The CDR3 is 14 residues long. CDR1 and CDR2 from the germline V gene are KGHSH and LQKENI. CDR3 sequence reads: CASSPMADTNTIYI. CDR3 DNA sequence: TGTGCCAGCTCACCCATGGCAGACACAAACACCATATATATT.

The chain employs TRBV5-1 and TRBJ1-2; possibly TRBD1 for D (5 bases). The CDR3 spans 14 residues. From germline, CDR1 is SGHRS and CDR2 YFSETQ. Trimming removed 4 bases at V and 6 bases at J, with 16 bases between. The CDR3 region is CASSRGTPLDGYTF. The DNA of the CDR3 is TGCGCCAGCAGCCGGGGGACTCCGCTTGATGGCTACACCTTC.

In this sample, this clonotype turned up a few times. The chain is built from TRBV5-1 and TRBJ2-3, with D possibly being TRBD1 or TRBD2 (5 bases each). Trimming removed 0 bases at V and 4 bases at J, with 9 bases between. CDR3 size: 14 residues. Germline loops: CDR1 SGHRS, CDR2 YFSETQ. CDR3 amino acids: CASSLGGDPDTQYF. As DNA, the CDR3 is TGCGCCAGCAGCTTGGGAGGGGACCCAGATACGCAGTATTTT.

This clonotype was seen a few times. The genes are TRBV3-1 and TRBJ2-2; the D gene is possibly TRBD1 (5 bases). The CDR3 has 16 residues. CDR1 and CDR2 from the germline V gene are LGHDT and YNNKEL (reference sequence). With 4 bases removed from V and 4 bases from J, the gap between germline ends came to 16 bases. The CDR3 DNA is TGTGCCAGCAGCCCCCCCCGCAGGGTTCTCACCGGGGAGCTGTTTTTT. This encodes CASSPPRRVLTGELFF.

The CDR3 loop is CAISESRGGTEAFF. The CDR3 nucleotides are TGTGCCATCAGTGAGTCTAGAGGGGGGACTGAAGCTTTCTTT. The chain joins TRBV10-3 to TRBJ1-1; a weak D match, TRBD1 (6 bases). V lost 0 bases and J 5 bases, leaving 10 bases between the germline ends. Germline V lookup: CDR1 ENHRY, CDR2 SYGVKD. The CDR3 runs 14 residues.

This clonotype has a count of ten or more. This sequence joins TRBV20-1 and TRBJ1-5; D might be TRBD1 (5 bases). V was pared by 4 bases and J by 3 bases, with 13 bases between. The CDR3 has 14 amino acids. The germline V gene has CDR1 DFQATT and CDR2 SNEGSKA (reference sequence). The CDR3 DNA is TGCAGTGCTACGAGGGGACGGCCCAATCAGCCCCAGCATTTT. The encoded protein is CSATRGRPNQPQHF.

This clonotype has a count of ten or more. The V and J genes are TRBV5-1 and TRBJ1-1, with TRBD1 as a possible D gene (5 bases). Between the trimmed V and J ends, which lost 1 base and 0 bases, there was a span of 16 bases. The CDR3 totals 17 residues. Germline lookup yields CDR1 SGHRS and CDR2 YFSETQ. CDR3 sequence: CASSLIGLGAMNTEAFF. As DNA, the CDR3 is TGCGCCAGCAGCTTGATAGGGCTCGGGGCCATGAACACTGAAGCTTTCTTT.

This clonotype was recorded a few times. The chain has TRBV5-1 and TRBJ2-2; D is unresolved. The CDR3 has 13 residues. The V gene lost 7 bases and the J gene lost 4 bases, with 11 bases spanning the gap. CDR1 and CDR2 from the germline V gene are SGHRS and YFSETQ. The CDR3 here is CASRVTGTGELFF. CDR3 in DNA: TGCGCCAGCCGGGTAACCGGCACCGGGGAGCTGTTTTTT.

The chain combines TRBV12-3 or TRBV12-4 with TRBJ1-2, with unresolved D. This CDR3 comprises 15 residues. V was shortened by 0 bases and J by 4 bases, with 12 bases between the two germline ends. The CDR3: CASSLAGPSTYGYTF. For the CDR3, the DNA is TGTGCCAGCAGTTTAGCAGGACCATCAACCTATGGCTACACCTTC.

The J gene is TRBJ2-7, the V gene TRBV12-3 or TRBV12-4, with D unresolved. CDR3 length equals 12 residues. Trimming cost V 3 bases and J 6 bases, with 9 bases left between them. The CDR3 sequence: CASSFNTAEQYF. CDR3 in DNA: TGTGCCAGCAGTTTTAATACAGCCGAGCAGTACTTC.

The rearrangement joins TRBV10-3 to TRBJ2-1; D gene unclear. The CDR3 length is 13 residues. The V and J ends lost 8 bases and 7 bases respectively, with 15 bases between them. The germline gives CDR1 ENHRY, CDR2 SYGVKD. The CDR3 protein is CAIHAEGVNEQFF. The CDR3 DNA reads as TGTGCCATCCACGCAGAAGGTGTTAATGAGCAGTTCTTC.

This rearrangement joins TRBV6-2 or TRBV6-3 to TRBJ1-5; 8 bases match TRBD1. Germline lookup yields CDR1 MNHEY and CDR2 SVGEGT. The V and J ends lost 6 bases and 7 bases, in that order; junction bases with no gene match: 8. This CDR3 is built from 14 residues. CDR3 nucleotides: TGTGCCAGCAGCCCGACAGGGGATGAGCAGCCCCAGCATTTT. It encodes CASSPTGDEQPQHF.

This clonotype showed up many times. The CDR3 bases are TGTGCCAGCAGCAAAAGGGACAGCTCCTACGAGCAGTACGTC. Translated: CASSKRDSSYEQYV. This chain joins TRBV21-1 and TRBJ2-7; the DNA was not used to check the table's D call, TRBD1. TRBV21-1 is listed as a pseudogene. The CDR3 consists of 14 residues.